One and the same sample provided the 4 T cell receptor beta chains below, sequenced in a study of patients and donors after allogeneic stem cell transplantation. TCRdb ran MiXCR on the RT-PCR reads and lists one entry per CDR3 protein. There are hundreds of thousands of distinct CDR3 sequences in the sample; about a sixth occur only once, and less than 9.5% lies in the top ten. What was sequenced was blood, either unsorted or a sorted T cell fraction (not recorded which). The receptor set was obtained from a human donor who was either an allogeneic HSCT recipient or a stem cell or donor lymphocyte infusion donor (not recorded which). It is not recorded whose cells these are; they may come from a transplant donor.

The table lists this clonotype with a count of one. A read error may explain this, as a much larger clone is one base away. The V and J genes are TRBV10-3 and TRBJ2-2, with 9 bases matching TRBD1. The CDR3 loop spans 15 amino acids. Germline V gene lookup returns CDR1 ENHRY and CDR2 SYGVKD. The CDR3 loop is CVIMAGQGNTGELFF. The CDR3 DNA follows: TGTGTCATCATGGCGGGACAGGGAAACACCGGGGAGCTGTTTTTT.

The rearrangement joins TRBV5-1 to TRBJ1-1; 7 bases match TRBD1. V lost 2 bases and J lost 2; bases outside the gene matches: 3. CDR1 is SGHRS and CDR2 is YFSETQ in the germline V gene. This CDR3 is 14 amino acids long. As DNA, the CDR3 is TGCGCCAGCAGCTTTACAGGGGAAAACACTGAAGCTTTCTTT. Translated: CASSFTGENTEAFF. Variable domain in full (rest from reference TRBV5-1 and TRBJ1-1): KAGVTQTPRYLIKTRGQQVTLSCSPISGHRSVSWYQQTPGQGLQFLFEYFSETQRNKGNFPGRFSGRQFSNSRSEMNVSTLELGDSALYLCASSFTGENTEAFFGQGTRLTVV.

There are a few counts of this clonotype. V usage is TRBV24-1 and J usage is TRBJ2-1, with 10 bases matching TRBD1. This CDR3 contains 20 residues. CDR1 and CDR2 from the germline V gene are KGHDR and SFDVKD. V lost 3 bases and J lost 3; bases outside the gene matches: 16. This CDR3 is CATSDIGTGERPPSYNEQFF. Written as DNA, the CDR3 is TGTGCCACCAGTGATATAGGGACAGGGGAACGCCCACCAAGCTACAATGAGCAGTTCTTC.

This chain links TRBV2 with TRBJ2-2, with a tentative D call TRBD2 (6 bases). CDR1 is SNHLY and CDR2 is FYNNEI in the germline V gene. The V end was cut by 7 bases, the J end by 1 base, with 10 bases between. This CDR3 spans 14 amino acids. The CDR3 DNA reads as TGTGCCAGCAACCCGGGAGTGAACACCGGGGAGCTGTTTTTT. It is translated as CASNPGVNTGELFF.